This TCR beta chain came from a study of blood T cell repertoires in COVID-19. Study-level information: Acute and convalescent COVID-19 specimens originated in the United States, Italy and Spain.

The CDR3 runs 15 residues. Germline CDR1 reads MNHEY; CDR2 reads SVGAGI. V lost 6 bases, J lost 2 bases, and 14 bases lay in between. Original processing notes: For nucleated cells, counts were estimated from reference gene primer amplification. Repertoires were generated with immunoSEQ multiplex PCR, while TCRdb's copy carries only in-frame clones and drops some. D and trimming were read from the DNA, whereas the V and J calls and clone size are those reported in that table. The data hold about 100,000 clones, with less than 90% observed a single time. This sequence was found in a man aged 30 to 45 in a cohort sampled during active COVID-19. Source material: peripheral blood. This chain connects TRBV6-5 to TRBJ1-5; D gene ambiguous. Here the CDR3 reads CASSQRRAGNQPQHF. Written as DNA, the CDR3 is TGTGCCAGCAGCCAACGGAGGGCCGGCAATCAGCCCCAGCATTTT.